This T cell receptor beta chain was identified during a study of blood T cell repertoires in COVID-19. V lost 5 bases and J 3 bases, leaving 6 bases between the germline ends. This CDR3 region has 12 residues. Germline CDR1 is SGHTA and CDR2 is FQGNSA. This clone has just one count. As handled by the study authors: Amplification from reference gene primers served as the basis for estimated nucleated cell counts. The assay was immunoSEQ multiplex PCR, and TCRdb's table has in-frame clones only and misses some. That table furnishes V, J and clone size, whereas the DNA furnished D and trimming. This sample has about 44,000 clones, with roughly 84% found just once.

Sequences were obtained from peripheral blood. This chain uses TRBV7-2 with TRBJ2-3, with D perhaps matching TRBD2 (6 bases). The source of this sequence is a woman in her 70s with acute or convalescent COVID-19. CDR3 nucleotide sequence: TGTGCCAGCAGCGGGGGGACAGATACGCAGTATTTT. Protein product: CASSGGTDTQYF.